Sequencing of this T cell receptor beta chain was carried out in a study of graft-versus-host responses after intestinal transplantation. Study-level results: Allografts of one patient group, those with graft-donor T cell macrochimerism, had high graft-versus-host to host-versus-graft clonal ratios. Early after transplant, HvG clones declined as circulating GvH clones peaked.

Data came from immunoSEQ multiplex PCR; TCRdb stores just in-frame clones and leaves some out. The top ten clones hold under 3.5% of a sample with under 150,000 clones, 95% of them seen once. As for this clone: Its antigen is undetermined.

The length of the CDR3 is 14 residues. With 4 bases clipped from V and 2 bases from J, the junction kept 4 bases outside the gene matches. Germline V gives CDR1 SGHRS, CDR2 YFSETQ. The chain joins TRBV5-1 to TRBJ1-2; TRBD1 matches 8 bases. Here the sequenced sample was unstimulated CD8+ T cells sorted from spleen or lymph node cells, taken before intestinal transplant. The receptor comes from a human donor who received an intestinal transplant. This CDR3 is CASSLDRANYGYTF. The CDR3 DNA is TGCGCCAGCAGCCTGGACAGGGCAAACTATGGCTACACCTTC.